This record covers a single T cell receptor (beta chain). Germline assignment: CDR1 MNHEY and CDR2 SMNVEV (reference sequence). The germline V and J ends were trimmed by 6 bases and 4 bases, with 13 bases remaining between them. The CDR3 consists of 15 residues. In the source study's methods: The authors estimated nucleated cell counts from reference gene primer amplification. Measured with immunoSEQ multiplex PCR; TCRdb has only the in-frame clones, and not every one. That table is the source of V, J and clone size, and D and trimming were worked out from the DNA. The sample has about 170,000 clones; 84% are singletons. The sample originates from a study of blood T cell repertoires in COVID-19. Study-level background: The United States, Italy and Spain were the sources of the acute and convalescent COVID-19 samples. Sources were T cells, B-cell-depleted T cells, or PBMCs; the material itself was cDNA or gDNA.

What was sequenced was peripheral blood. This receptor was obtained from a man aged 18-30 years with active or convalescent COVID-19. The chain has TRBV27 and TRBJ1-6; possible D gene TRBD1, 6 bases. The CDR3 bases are TGTGCCAGCAGCCCAAAGAGGGGGTATAATTCACCCCTCCACTTT. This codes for CASSPKRGYNSPLHF.